The clone carrying this T cell receptor (beta chain) has a single count. Study processing details: Quantification of nucleated cells was approximated via reference gene primer amplification. Profiling relied on immunoSEQ multiplex PCR, and the TCRdb table lists in-frame clones only, not all of them. The D gene and trimming were derived from the DNA, and the V and J assignments and clone size from that table. The sample lists some 99,000 clones, 85% to 90% occurring once. This entry is derived from a study of blood T cell repertoires in COVID-19. Whole-study context: Whether acute or convalescent, the COVID-19 samples came from the United States, Italy and Spain. In each case, the material was cDNA or gDNA derived from T cells, B-cell-depleted T cells, or PBMCs.

Germline V gene data show CDR1 as MNHEY and CDR2 as SVGAGI. Trimming cost V 6 bases and J 1 base; bases outside gene matches: 3. This CDR3 comprises 14 residues. The sequenced sample consisted of peripheral blood. The origin of this receptor is a human donor in a cohort sampled during active COVID-19. This chain links TRBV6-5 with TRBJ1-1; TRBD1 agrees at 9 bases. The CDR3 bases are TGTGCCAGCAGCCGACAGGGGGGGAACACTGAAGCTTTCTTT. This gives the protein CASSRQGGNTEAFF.